The clone carrying this T cell receptor (beta chain) was picked up many times. Preparing the TCRbeta library involved the use of unique molecular identifiers. One entry per CDR3 protein, called by TCRdb with MiXCR from the PCR reads. The sample contains roughly 170,000 distinct CDR3 sequences, more than 6.5% of which appear only once. This specimen belongs to a study of T-cell reconstitution after alpha-beta-depleted transplantation in children. The CDR3 runs to 14 residues. Germline trimming cut 6 bases from V and 1 base from J; bases unmatched to any gene: 1. In germline, CDR1 is MDHEN, CDR2 SYDVKM.

This sequence joins TRBV28 and TRBJ1-5; 9 nucleotides match TRBD1. Sequenced here: PBMCs from the stem cell graft donor, sampled from the stem cell graft. This TCR was sampled from a human donor who donated a stem cell graft to a child with Wiskott-Aldrich syndrome. The CDR3 bases are TGTGCCAGCAGGGGACAGGGAAGCAATCAGCCCCAGCATTTT. Its protein product is CASRGQGSNQPQHF. Full variable domain (missing parts from reference TRBV28 and TRBJ1-5): DVKVTQSSRYLVKRTGEKVFLECVQDMDHENMFWYRQDPGLGLRLIYFSYDVKMKEKGDIPEGYSVSREKKERFSLILESASTNQTSMYLCASRGQGSNQPQHFGDGTRLSIL.